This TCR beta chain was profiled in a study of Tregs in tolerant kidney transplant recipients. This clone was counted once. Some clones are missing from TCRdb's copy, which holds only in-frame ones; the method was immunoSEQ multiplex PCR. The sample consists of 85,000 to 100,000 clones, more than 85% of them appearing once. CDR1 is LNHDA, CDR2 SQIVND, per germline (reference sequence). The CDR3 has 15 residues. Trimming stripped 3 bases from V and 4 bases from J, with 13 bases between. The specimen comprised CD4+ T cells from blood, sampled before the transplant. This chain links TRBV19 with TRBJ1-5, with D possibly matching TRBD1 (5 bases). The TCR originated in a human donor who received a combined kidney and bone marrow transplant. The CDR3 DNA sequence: TGTGCCAGTAGTATCCCAGGAGGGGTAAATCAGCCCCAGCATTTT. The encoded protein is CASSIPGGVNQPQHF.